Below, one T cell receptor (beta chain) is given with its context. TCR beta CDR3 sequences were amplified from RNA transcripts. The HTBI primer set drove a first-round RT-PCR of the TCR CDR3. TCRdb re-called the multiplex PCR reads with MiXCR, one entry per CDR3 protein. Altogether about 540,000 distinct CDR3 sequences are present, about 45% being singletons, with the ten largest covering roughly 8.2%. The data are from a study of T cells in Graves' hyperthyroidism and ophthalmopathy. The J segment lost 3 bases and the V segment lost 5 bases, leaving 7 bases of the junction unmatched. The CDR3 has 16 amino acids. CDR1 is SEHNR and CDR2 is FQNEAQ in the germline V gene (reference sequence).

The gene calls are TRBV7-9 and TRBJ1-5; 10 bases line up with TRBD1. This TCR was recovered from a woman under 30 with Graves' hyperthyroidism. Sequencing input: peripheral blood or thyroid tissue (not recorded which). CDR3 protein: CASSHTGQGHNQPQHF. The CDR3, as DNA: TGTGCCAGCAGCCACACGGGACAGGGGCACAATCAGCCCCAGCATTTT.